A selection of T cell receptor beta chains follows, all from one sample in a study of a mutant IDH1 vaccine in newly diagnosed glioma. Only in-frame clones appear in the TCRdb table, and some are missing; sequencing was by immunoSEQ multiplex PCR. The profile shows tens of thousands of clones, about four fifths of them singletons. These receptors are not linked to any known antigen. This specimen was PBMCs, taken from a glioma patient whose treatment included an IDH1 peptide vaccine. These receptors were collected from a middle-aged man with glioma. The CDR3 runs from the conserved cysteine through the conserved F or W. Fields, in order: D gene, V gene, J gene, clone size, CDR3 length, CDR3 protein, CDR3 DNA. The D gene is left open where the match is weak. Expanded clones are given a class, and other clones once, few, many or no size at all.

.	TRBV7-9	TRBJ2-5	once	17	CASSSGRGAGDQETQYF	TGTGCCAGCAGCTCGGGTAGGGGGGCAGGGGACCAAGAGACCCAGTACTTC
.	TRBV5-1	TRBJ2-5	once	11	CASSNQETQYF	TGCGCCAGCAGCAATCAAGAGACCCAGTACTTC
TRBD2	TRBV5-1	TRBJ2-7	.	15	CASSFGTTLAGEQYF	TGCGCCAGCAGTTTCGGGACTACGCTCGCCGGGGAGCAGTACTTC
TRBD2	TRBV7-2	TRBJ2-4	.	17	CASSLDGGGAAKNIQYF	TGTGCCAGCAGCTTAGATGGCGGGGGGGCAGCCAAAAACATTCAGTACTTC
TRBD1	TRBV27	TRBJ1-5	.	15	CASSPTDRGSQPQHF	TGTGCCAGCAGTCCAACGGACAGGGGGAGTCAGCCCCAGCATTTT
.	TRBV27	TRBJ1-2	.	13	CASSPTVAYGYTF	TGTGCCAGCAGTCCGACAGTCGCGTATGGCTACACCTTC
TRBD1	TRBV7-7	TRBJ2-7	.	13	CASSPDRDSEQYF	TGTGCCAGCAGCCCCGATAGGGACAGCGAGCAGTACTTC
.	TRBV28	TRBJ1-5	.	15	CASSLLPYSNQPQHF	TGTGCCAGCAGTTTATTACCCTATAGCAATCAGCCCCAGCATTTT
TRBD1	TRBV2	TRBJ2-3	.	14	CASKGGQGSDTQYF	TGTGCCAGCAAGGGGGGACAGGGCTCAGATACGCAGTATTTT
.	TRBV2	TRBJ2-5	.	11	CAGRQKETQYF	TGTGCCGGTCGACAGAAAGAGACCCAGTACTTC
.	TRBV20-1	TRBJ2-1	.	9	CSASGRWFF	TGCAGTGCCAGCGGCAGGTGGTTCTTC
.	TRBV7-9	TRBJ2-3	.	19	CASSPGGLPGPRRRDTQYF	TGTGCCAGCAGCCCCGGGGGGCTACCGGGCCCCCGCCGACGAGATACGCAGTATTTT
.	TRBV29-1	TRBJ2-1	.	14	CSTPSADLYNEQFF	TGCAGCACCCCTAGCGCTGATCTCTACAATGAGCAGTTCTTC
.	TRBV9	TRBJ2-7	.	16	CASSVSPGADWGEQYF	TGTGCCAGCAGCGTATCCCCGGGCGCAGACTGGGGCGAGCAGTACTTC
TRBD1	TRBV18	TRBJ2-7	.	14	CASSPGQGAWEQYF	TGTGCCAGCTCCCCGGGACAGGGTGCTTGGGAGCAGTACTTC
TRBD1	TRBV29-1	TRBJ2-5	few	13	CSHLPPGGKTQYF	TGCAGCCACCTTCCCCCAGGGGGAAAGACCCAGTACTTC
.	TRBV5-1	TRBJ1-6	.	14	CASSLAGPNSPLHF	TGCGCCAGCAGCTTAGCAGGGCCGAATTCACCCCTCCACTTT
.	TRBV7-7	TRBJ2-1	.	13	CASSPRIGDEQFF	TGTGCCAGCAGCCCCCGTATAGGAGATGAGCAGTTCTTC
.	TRBV19	TRBJ1-2	few	12	CASKKGGYGYTF	TGTGCCAGTAAGAAGGGAGGCTATGGCTACACCTTC
.	TRBV27	TRBJ2-7	.	13	CASSLKGRGEQYF	TGTGCCAGCAGTTTAAAGGGAAGAGGCGAGCAGTACTTC
.	TRBV6-5	TRBJ1-4	.	13	CASSWGGREKLFF	TGTGCCAGCAGTTGGGGGGGGCGCGAAAAACTGTTTTTT
.	TRBV27	TRBJ2-7	.	16	CASSPATGRGSYEQYF	TGTGCCAGCAGTCCCGCTACAGGACGGGGGTCCTACGAGCAGTACTTC
TRBD2	TRBV19	TRBJ2-2	.	15	CASSMGVAGNGELFF	TGTGCCAGTAGTATGGGGGTAGCGGGAAACGGGGAGCTGTTTTTT
.	TRBV5-1	TRBJ1-2	.	12	CASSPGTDGYTF	TGCGCCAGCAGCCCGGGGACGGATGGCTACACCTTC
.	TRBV29-1	TRBJ1-5	.	13	CSVGGNSNQPQHF	TGCAGCGTTGGGGGTAATAGCAATCAGCCCCAGCATTTT
.	TRBV6-5	TRBJ2-1	.	15	CASSTTGSSYNEQFF	TGTGCCAGCAGTACGACGGGTAGCTCCTACAATGAGCAGTTCTTC
.	TRBV11-2	TRBJ1-1	.	13	CASSLSTGTEAFF	TGTGCCAGCAGCTTAAGTACAGGGACTGAAGCTTTCTTT
.	TRBV6-5	TRBJ1-5	few	13	CASSYKKDQPQHF	TGTGCCAGCAGTTACAAAAAGGATCAGCCCCAGCATTTT
.	TRBV4-1	TRBJ2-5	.	15	CASSQGGHSQETQYF	TGCGCCAGCAGCCAGGGGGGACATTCGCAAGAGACCCAGTACTTC
.	TRBV7-6	TRBJ2-5	.	11	CASSLKETQYF	TGTGCCAGCAGCTTGAAAGAGACCCAGTACTTC
TRBD1	TRBV6-5	TRBJ2-3	.	15	CASSPGTDRTYTQYF	TGTGCCAGCAGTCCCGGGACAGACCGCACATATACGCAGTATTTT
.	TRBV11-2	TRBJ2-2	few	13	CASSPGSTGELFF	TGTGCCAGCAGCCCAGGGAGCACCGGGGAGCTGTTTTTT
TRBD1	TRBV25-1	TRBJ1-5	.	14	CASRGQGAYQPQHF	TGTGCCAGCAGAGGACAGGGGGCATACCAGCCCCAGCATTTT
.	TRBV25-1	TRBJ2-1	.	14	CASSEEQRYNEQFF	TGTGCCAGCAGTGAAGAACAGCGATACAATGAGCAGTTCTTC
.	TRBV18	TRBJ1-2	.	15	CASSRDWEANYGYTF	TGTGCCAGCTCCCGGGATTGGGAGGCTAACTATGGCTACACCTTC
.	TRBV7-9	TRBJ1-2	.	14	CASTTDLSNYGYTF	TGTGCCAGCACTACAGACCTATCTAACTATGGCTACACCTTC
.	TRBV7-6	TRBJ1-3	.	17	CASSLEGTGPSGNTIYF	TGTGCCAGCAGCTTAGAGGGGACGGGGCCCTCTGGAAACACCATATATTTT
.	TRBV10-3	TRBJ1-5	.	15	CAISESGNSNQPQHF	TGTGCCATCAGTGAGTCAGGCAACTCTAATCAGCCCCAGCATTTT
TRBD2	TRBV5-1	TRBJ2-7	.	16	CASSLGTSGAGAEQYF	TGCGCCAGCAGCTTGGGGACTAGCGGAGCGGGGGCCGAGCAGTACTTC
TRBD2	TRBV9	TRBJ2-1	few	14	CASSVSSGRGEQFF	TGTGCCAGCAGCGTTTCTAGCGGGAGGGGTGAGCAGTTCTTC
TRBD2	TRBV19	TRBJ2-2	.	15	CASSLTSGGTGELFF	TGTGCCAGTAGTCTGACTAGCGGGGGCACCGGGGAGCTGTTTTTT
.	TRBV19	TRBJ1-1	.	14	CASSYRWANTEAFF	TGTGCCAGTAGCTACAGGTGGGCAAACACTGAAGCTTTCTTT
.	TRBV10-3	TRBJ2-1	.	14	CAIKTDRSNNEQFF	TGTGCCATCAAAACCGACAGGTCTAACAATGAGCAGTTCTTC
.	TRBV6-4	TRBJ2-5	.	13	CASSGGPGETQYF	TGTGCCAGCAGCGGAGGGCCGGGAGAGACCCAGTACTTC
TRBD2	TRBV7-7	TRBJ2-5	.	19	CASSPGALAGGSRIETQYF	TGTGCTAGCAGCCCAGGCGCCCTAGCGGGAGGGTCGAGGATAGAGACCCAGTACTTC
.	TRBV4-1	TRBJ1-2	.	14	CASSQEKDRYGYTF	TGCGCCAGCAGCCAAGAAAAGGACAGATATGGCTACACCTTC